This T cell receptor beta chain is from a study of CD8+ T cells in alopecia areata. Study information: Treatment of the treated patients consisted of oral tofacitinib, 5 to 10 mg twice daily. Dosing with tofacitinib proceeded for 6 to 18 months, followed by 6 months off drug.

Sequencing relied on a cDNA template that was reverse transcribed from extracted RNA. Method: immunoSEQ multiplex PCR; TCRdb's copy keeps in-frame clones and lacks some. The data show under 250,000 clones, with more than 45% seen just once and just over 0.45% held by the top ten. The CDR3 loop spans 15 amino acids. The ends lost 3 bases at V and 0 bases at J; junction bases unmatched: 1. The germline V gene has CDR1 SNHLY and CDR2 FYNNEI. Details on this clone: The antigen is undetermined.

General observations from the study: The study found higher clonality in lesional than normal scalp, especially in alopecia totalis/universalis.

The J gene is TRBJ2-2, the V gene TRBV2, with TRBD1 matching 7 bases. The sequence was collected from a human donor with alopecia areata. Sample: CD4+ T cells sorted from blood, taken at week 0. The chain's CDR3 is CASSDDRANTGELFF. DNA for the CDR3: TGTGCCAGCAGTGACGACAGGGCGAACACCGGGGAGCTGTTTTTT.